The 24 T cell receptor beta chains listed next were all sequenced from one sample in a study of CD8+ T cells in alopecia areata. It was cDNA, reverse transcribed from extracted RNA, that served as the sequencing template. Assay: immunoSEQ multiplex PCR; the TCRdb copy retains only in-frame clones and omits some. In the table there are 120,000 or so clones, approximately 60% of which are singletons. Sequencing was done on a sample of CD4+ T cells sorted from blood. These receptor sequences come from a human donor in good health.

In this sample, this clone turned up a few times. The rearrangement links TRBV5-6 to TRBJ1-2; D remains ambiguous. Germline values: CDR1 SGHDT, CDR2 YYEEEE. The CDR3 extends over 13 amino acids. Deletions cut 0 bases from V and 2 bases from J, with 5 bases between. CDR3 loop: CASSLDTNYGYTF. Written as DNA, the CDR3 is TGTGCCAGCAGCTTGGACACAAACTATGGCTACACCTTC.

The rearrangement uses TRBV5-4 and TRBJ2-3; 8 bases are a match to TRBD1. CDR3 length: 13 residues. The V and J ends lost 4 bases and 3 bases, in that order; junction bases with no gene match: 1. CDR1 SGHNT and CDR2 YYREEE come from the germline V gene (reference sequence). CDR3 bases: TGTGCCAGCAGCCAGGGGGCAACAGATACGCAGTATTTT. Amino acids: CASSQGATDTQYF.

V is TRBV30 and J is TRBJ2-5; D is undetermined. The CDR3 is 11 amino acids. Germline V gene sequence: CDR1 GTSNPN, CDR2 SVGIG (reference sequence). Trimming took 5 bases from V and 7 from J, leaving 11 bases between them. CDR3 sequence (DNA): TGTGCCTGGGGCGAGACGGGGACCCAGTACTTC. Translating it yields CAWGETGTQYF.

The genes are TRBV27 and TRBJ1-5, with 9 bases lining up with TRBD1. The V gene end was trimmed by 4 bases and the J gene end by 1 base; junction bases not matched to a gene: 11. The CDR3 loop spans 18 amino acids. Per the germline V gene, CDR1 is MNHEY and CDR2 is SMNVEV (reference sequence). CDR3 DNA sequence: TGTGCCAGCAGTTCAAGGGGCTCCGGGACAGGGAGCAATCAGCCCCAGCATTTT. Amino acid sequence: CASSSRGSGTGSNQPQHF.

This clone was seen a handful of times. The chain uses TRBV29-1 and TRBJ2-3; TRBD2 matches at 7 bases. This CDR3 comprises 14 residues. V trimming: 7 bases; J trimming: 6 bases; junction bases outside the gene matches: 13. CDR1 and CDR2 (germline): SQVTM, ANQGSEA. CDR3 amino acids: CSAPGRAGTDTQYF. CDR3 nucleotide sequence: TGCAGCGCCCCCGGCCGAGCGGGAACCGATACGCAGTATTTT.

A remark on this clone: Other DNA sequences within the sample encode an identical CDR3. The chain has TRBV30 and TRBJ1-1, with D uncertain. Germline V lookup: CDR1 GTSNPN, CDR2 SVGIG (reference sequence). Trimming removed 0 bases at V and 0 bases at J, with 5 bases between. The CDR3 spans 13 residues. The CDR3 DNA follows: TGTGCCTGGAGTGTAAGGGTGAACACTGAAGCTTTCTTT. Its protein is CAWSVRVNTEAFF.

This chain uses TRBV15 with TRBJ2-1, with D perhaps TRBD1 (6 bases). Trimming stripped 2 bases from V and 7 bases from J, with 9 bases between. Germline loops: CDR1 LNHNV, CDR2 YYDKDF (reference sequence). This CDR3 contains 13 residues. The CDR3 DNA reads as TGTGCCACCAGCAGAAAACAGGGAAATGAGCAGTTCTTC. Amino acids: CATSRKQGNEQFF.

The rearrangement uses TRBV7-9 and TRBJ1-2; D remains ambiguous. Germline V gene sequence: CDR1 SEHNR, CDR2 FQNEAQ (reference sequence). The CDR3 totals 12 residues. The V end lost 0 bases, the J end lost 8 bases, and 7 bases lay between the germline ends. The CDR3 region has the DNA TGTGCCAGCAGCTTAGCCCTAGAGGGCTACACCTTC. Translation: CASSLALEGYTF.

The gene calls are TRBV5-1 and TRBJ2-6, with 10 bases that match TRBD1. V shed 4 bases, J shed 3 bases, and the junction held 10 bases outside the gene matches. The CDR3 length is 18 residues. In germline, CDR1 is SGHRS, CDR2 YFSETQ. The CDR3: CASSPDRGRTGGANVLTF. The DNA for the CDR3 is TGCGCCAGCAGCCCCGACAGGGGGCGCACGGGTGGGGCCAACGTCCTGACTTTC.

This clone appeared a few times. J is TRBJ1-2 and V is TRBV30; D gene ambiguous. Germline V gene sequence: CDR1 GTSNPN, CDR2 SVGIG (reference sequence). The CDR3 has 11 amino acids. Deletions cut 0 bases from V and 8 bases from J, with 7 bases between. CDR3: CAWSVLDGYTF. CDR3 DNA: TGTGCCTGGAGTGTACTTGACGGCTACACCTTC.

The CDR3 is CASSQTTGEANYGYTF. The CDR3 DNA reads as TGTGCCAGCAGCCAAACGACAGGGGAAGCTAACTATGGCTACACCTTC. The V gene is TRBV5-6, the J gene TRBJ1-2; 8 bases are a match to TRBD1. Germline CDR1 SGHDT, CDR2 YYEEEE. V shed 4 bases, J shed 0 bases, and the junction held 8 bases outside the gene matches. This CDR3 has 16 residues.

Here the CDR3 DNA reads TGTGCCTGGGGAGGGGGAAAGGGCAATCAGCCCCAGCATTTT. Encoded protein: CAWGGGKGNQPQHF. This sequence joins TRBV30 and TRBJ1-5; a possible D gene is TRBD1 (6 bases). Per the germline V gene, CDR1 is GTSNPN and CDR2 is SVGIG (reference sequence). The CDR3 covers 14 residues. The V gene lost 5 bases and the J gene lost 2 bases, with 13 bases spanning the gap.

This chain uses TRBV6-1 with TRBJ2-3; D may correspond to TRBD1 or TRBD2 (5 bases each). V lost 8 bases and J lost 0, with 15 bases in between. The CDR3 is 15 residues long. CDR1 and CDR2 from the germline V gene are MNHNS and SASEGT. Here the CDR3 reads CASHPIRGSTDTQYF. In DNA form, the CDR3 reads TGTGCCAGCCATCCTATACGGGGCAGCACAGATACGCAGTATTTT.

The sample holds a few counts of this clone. V is TRBV7-9 and J is TRBJ1-3, with D hard to call. CDR3 length equals 13 residues. The germline V gene has CDR1 SEHNR and CDR2 FQNEAQ (reference sequence). V lost 4 bases to trimming and J lost 0 bases, with 4 bases between them. The CDR3 DNA reads as TGTGCCAGCAGCTGGAGCTCTGGAAACACCATATATTTT. This encodes CASSWSSGNTIYF.

The rearrangement joins TRBV5-4 to TRBJ2-1, with D possibly being TRBD1 or TRBD2 (5 bases each). Trimming took off 5 bases at V and 8 bases at J, with 14 bases between the two ends. This CDR3 region has 13 residues. Germline lookup yields CDR1 SGHNT and CDR2 YYREEE (reference sequence). As DNA, the CDR3 is TGTGCCAGCAGGCCGACGGGGCCCGATGAGCAGTTCTTC. It yields the protein CASRPTGPDEQFF.

This clone was recorded a few times. The genes are TRBV5-1 and TRBJ1-2; no firm D call. With 4 bases removed from V and 9 bases from J, the gap between germline ends came to 13 bases. In germline, CDR1 is SGHRS, CDR2 YFSETQ. The CDR3 covers 12 residues. For the CDR3, the DNA is TGCGCCAGCAGCACGACCACCGACCGCTACACCTTC. Residues: CASSTTTDRYTF.

With regard to this clone: This sample includes further DNA sequences coding for the same CDR3. The rearrangement joins TRBV15 to TRBJ1-5; D gene uncertain. The CDR3 has 12 residues. Between the trimmed V and J ends, which lost 2 bases and 7 bases, there was a span of 6 bases. CDR1 is LNHNV and CDR2 is YYDKDF in the germline V gene (reference sequence). For the CDR3, the DNA is TGTGCCACCAGCAGATCCAACCAGCCCCAGCATTTT. It is translated as CATSRSNQPQHF.

In this sample, this clone turned up a few times. This sequence joins TRBV6-5 and TRBJ2-4; 8 bases fit TRBD1. The germline gives CDR1 MNHEY, CDR2 SVGAGI. The V segment lost 1 base and the J segment 2 bases; nucleotides outside the gene matches: 1. This CDR3 is built from 15 residues. In DNA form, the CDR3 reads TGTGCCAGCAGTTACTACAGGGGGTCCAAAAACATTCAGTACTTC. Its translation is CASSYYRGSKNIQYF.

CDR3 loop: CARGGLSGNTIYF. The CDR3 DNA reads TGTGCCCGAGGGGGATTGTCTGGAAACACCATATATTTT. The genes are TRBV30 and TRBJ1-3; a possible D gene is TRBD1 (6 bases). This CDR3 comprises 13 residues. Germline V gives CDR1 GTSNPN, CDR2 SVGIG (reference sequence). V was pared by 8 bases and J by 1 base, with 12 bases between.

The chain recombines TRBV2 with TRBJ2-3; 11 bases line up with TRBD2. CDR3 length: 15 amino acids. From germline, CDR1 is SNHLY and CDR2 FYNNEI. The junction had 8 bases not matched to a gene; V was cut back by 4 bases and J by 8 bases. In nucleotides, the CDR3 is TGTGCCAGCAGTGGAACTAGCGGGGGAGCTGGTACGCAGTATTTT. This sequence encodes CASSGTSGGAGTQYF. Full variable domain (outside the CDR3, taken from reference TRBV2 and TRBJ2-3): EPEVTQTPSHQVTQMGQEVILRCVPISNHLYFYWYRQILGQKVEFLVSFYNNEISEKSEIFDDQFSVERPDGSNFTLKIRSTKLEDSAMYFCASSGTSGGAGTQYFGPGTRLTVL.

In this sample, this clone turned up a few times. The V and J genes are TRBV6-5 and TRBJ2-2; the D is unclear. Trimming stripped 6 bases from V and 0 bases from J, with 8 bases between. CDR3 length: 14 amino acids. The germline V gene has CDR1 MNHEY and CDR2 SVGAGI. CDR3 in DNA: TGTGCCAGCAGGCCCGACGCGAACACCGGGGAGCTGTTTTTT. Protein product: CASRPDANTGELFF.

For this clone: The same CDR3 is also encoded by other DNA sequences in this sample. The chain links TRBV5-6 to TRBJ2-5; D is undetermined. The CDR3 extends over 11 amino acids. V lost 2 bases and J 2 bases, leaving 1 base between the germline ends. CDR1 and CDR2 (germline): SGHDT, YYEEEE. This CDR3 reads CASSFQETQYF. The CDR3 nucleotides are TGTGCCAGCAGCTTTCAAGAGACCCAGTACTTC.

This clone was counted a single time. This sequence joins TRBV5-1 and TRBJ2-3; 9 nucleotides match TRBD2. Germline CDR1 is SGHRS and CDR2 is YFSETQ. The length of the CDR3 is 15 residues. Trimming at V came to 4 bases and at J to 6 bases, leaving 9 bases not matched to a gene. The CDR3, as DNA: TGCGCCAGCAGCCCGAGCGGGGGGCGCGAGGATACGCAGTATTTT. Translation gives CASSPSGGREDTQYF.

This clone has just one count. This sequence joins TRBV2 and TRBJ2-7; maybe TRBD1 (6 bases). Trimming took off 4 bases at V and 2 bases at J, with 12 bases between the two ends. The CDR3 runs to 14 residues. The germline V gene has CDR1 SNHLY and CDR2 FYNNEI. The CDR3 region has the DNA TGTGCCAGCAGTGTTTGGGGGCCTCCCTACGAGCAGTACTTC. This encodes CASSVWGPPYEQYF.